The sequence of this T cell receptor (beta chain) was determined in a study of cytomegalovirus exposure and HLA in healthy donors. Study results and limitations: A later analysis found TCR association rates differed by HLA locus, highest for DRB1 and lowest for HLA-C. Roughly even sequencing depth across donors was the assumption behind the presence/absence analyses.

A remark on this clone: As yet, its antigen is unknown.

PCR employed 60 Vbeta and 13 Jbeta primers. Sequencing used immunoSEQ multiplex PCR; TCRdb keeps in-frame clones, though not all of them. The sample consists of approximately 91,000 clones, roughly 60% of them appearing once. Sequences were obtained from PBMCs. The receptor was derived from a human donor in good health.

The CDR3 DNA sequence: TGTGCCAGCAGTTATAGCGGGGGGCCCGAAATAACCTACAATGAGCAGTTCTTC. Translation gives CASSYSGGPEITYNEQFF. The chain is built from TRBV27 and TRBJ2-1; 10 nucleotides line up with TRBD2. Losses at the gene ends were 4 bases for V and 2 bases for J; bases not matched to a gene: 11. Germline CDR1 is MNHEY and CDR2 is SMNVEV (reference sequence). The CDR3 contains 18 residues.